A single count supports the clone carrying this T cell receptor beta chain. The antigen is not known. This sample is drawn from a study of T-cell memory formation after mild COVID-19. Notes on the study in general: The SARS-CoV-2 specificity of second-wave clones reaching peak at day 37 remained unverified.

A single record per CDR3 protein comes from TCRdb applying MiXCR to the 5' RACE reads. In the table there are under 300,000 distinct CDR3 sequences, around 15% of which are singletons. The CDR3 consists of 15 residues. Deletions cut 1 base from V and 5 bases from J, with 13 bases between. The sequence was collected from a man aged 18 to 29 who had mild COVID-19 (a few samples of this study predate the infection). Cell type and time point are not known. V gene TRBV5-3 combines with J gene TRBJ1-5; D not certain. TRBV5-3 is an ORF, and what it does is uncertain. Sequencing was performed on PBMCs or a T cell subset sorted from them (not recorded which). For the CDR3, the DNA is TGTGCCAGAAGCTTGCGTAGGGTTGGGTATCAGCCCCAGCATTTT. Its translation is CARSLRRVGYQPQHF.